This T cell receptor beta chain was obtained from a study of cytomegalovirus exposure and HLA in healthy donors (dated by TCRdb to the late 2010s). Regarding the research as a whole: An earlier analysis of under 600 of the donors reported 276 Gb of sequence data and 100 million to 140 million unique TCR beta sequences from roughly 200 million T cells. A later analysis re-analyzed previously published TCR beta repertoires from 600 to 850 donors and added high-resolution HLA genotyping to study TCR occurrence patterns. Rather than using new phenotypic data, the later analysis identified candidate immune exposures from TCR beta sequences and from how often those sequences occurred across donors. To predict cytomegalovirus infection status, the study combined high-throughput TCR immunosequencing, statistical association of individual TCRs with disease status, and machine learning. An early release covering 500 to 750 HLA-typed donors comprised roughly 300 gigabases of sequencing data and 85 million to 100 million unique TCR sequences. Across roughly 420 genotyped donors of the cohort, an average of about 200,000 unique TCR beta nucleotide sequences per donor were sequenced, and approximately 17% of those sequences were non-productive. In a later genetic analysis, genome-wide SNP genotypes for about 65% of the roughly 700 donors were used, and that subset was treated as a discovery cohort. Every repertoire in the discovery cohort had been generated on one and the same sequencing platform. An earlier analysis of fewer than 750 of the donors used high-throughput TCR beta sequencing to judge whether each TCR beta V gene segment behaved as functional or pseudogenic. The study aimed to test whether signatures of past pathogen exposure could be identified by cataloging public T cell receptors. The number of donors typed differed by locus, with roughly 620-630 for A, B, C, DRB1 and DQB1, about 500 for DQA1, some 570 for DPA1, and some 440 for DPB1. HLA typing included class I and class II loci at four-digit resolution. The study profiled the T cell repertoires of hundreds of subjects by immunosequencing and related them to cytomegalovirus serostatus. Alongside the repertoire data, information on donor age, sex, ethnicity and CMV serostatus was compiled. Because of strong linkage in the cohort, four or five DR-DQ haplotypes were treated as single units for association and clustering. Among the roughly 390 genotyped donors, about 85% belonged to the genetic ancestry cluster associated with self-reported Caucasian donors. Along with the approximately 650-subject first cohort, a separate validation cohort of about 110 different subjects was used. What the research found in general, with its limitations: A cluster of highly shared sequence variants was judged likely to be a technical artifact of the sequencing pipeline. Immune exposure information for the cohort was limited to CMV serostatus. The authors suggested that the approach could potentially be extended to other disease states and immunological phenotypes. Most CMV-associated TCR beta chains appeared to be HLA-restricted in a later analysis, and the HLA associations seemed to be driven largely by CMV exposure. In an earlier analysis of 450 to 750 of the donors, most TCR beta V segments appeared in productive rearrangements about 87% or about 30% of the time, broadly matching IMGT annotations. The study gave a list of under 200 TCR beta chains associated with cytomegalovirus. According to a later analysis, TCR association rates differed among HLA loci, with DRB1 alleles showing the most associated TCRs and HLA-C alleles showing the fewest. V-gene and J-gene trimming of TCR beta chains was associated with a missense DCLRE1C variant in a later genetic analysis, and the association was replicated in an independent cohort. Some IMGT-functional V segments, including TRBV6-2 and TRBV6-3, could not be told apart with the 87-base-pair reads, so those segments were excluded. Specific HLA alleles were associated with 15,000 to 20,000 TCR beta sequences at a false discovery rate of 0.05 in a later analysis. Most TCR sequences were seen in very few donors, while some public TCRs were found in many individuals. Only TCR beta chains were sequenced in this cohort, and the absence of alpha or paired-chain data limited detectable features. HLA typing was unavailable for some donors at each locus, so association tests used only the typed subset. Linkage disequilibrium might explain the correlated functional status among segregating V segments, but an unknown experimental factor could not be ruled out. A further reported finding was that TCR beta sequences accurately predicted the HLA-A and HLA-B alleles for most subjects in the first cohort. In vitro tests confirmed that a few of the cytomegalovirus-associated TCR beta chains recognize cytomegalovirus antigens. Cytomegalovirus status was reported to be diagnosed by the classifier with high specificity and sensitivity in both the original and validation cohorts. Strong co-occurrence of HLA alleles, especially DR and DQ, made assigning TCR associations to individual alleles difficult. Because counts were too low, 15 to 20 rarely observed V segments, including chromosome 9 orphons, were excluded from the earlier analysis of 587 of the donors. Presence/absence analyses assumed roughly uniform sequencing depth across donors, an assumption that may not hold. In a later analysis, several top co-occurrence clusters were reported to appear linked to parvovirus B19, influenza, CMV and Epstein-Barr virus. In a later analysis, HLA-associated TCR beta chains were found to be more clonally expanded and to have lower generation probabilities than equally common non-associated chains. A later genetic analysis reported fewer N-insertions in productive TCRs among donors in an Asian-associated ancestry cluster than the roughly 620-donor mean.

Library method: the immunoSEQ multiplex PCR assay. For the multiplex PCR, a mixture combining 60 forward primers for TCR Vbeta segments and 13 reverse primers for TCR Jbeta segments was used. The CDR3 region of rearranged TCR beta genes was amplified from genomic DNA with a multiplex PCR assay. The amplified TCR beta libraries were sequenced on the Illumina HiSeq System as 87-base-pair reads. The study's processing was this. A later analysis counted approximately 74 million unique TCR beta chains across the 690 or so repertoires, and 9.5 million to 11 million of these chains were shared by at least two donors. Raw reads were error-corrected and collapsed into unique sequences with a nearest-neighbor algorithm that merged closely related sequences to remove PCR and sequencing errors. Alignment of CDR3 sequences to IMGT reference sequences was used to assign V, D and J gene segments. For a sequence to be retained, a match of at least six nucleotides to both a V gene segment and a J gene segment was required. A rearrangement counted as productive if the CDR3 had no stop codons and remained in frame with V and J, and every other rearrangement counted as non-productive. CDR3 was defined according to IMGT convention as the region running from the second conserved V-encoded cysteine to the conserved J-encoded phenylalanine. Sequences without an unambiguous match to a single V gene segment were excluded from the earlier analysis of about 640 of the donors. In an earlier analysis of approximately 500 of the donors, a V segment was called functional when productive rearrangements were above 56.7%, and segregating when the standard deviation between donors exceeded 5%. A statistical classification framework was developed to diagnose cytomegalovirus status using the catalog of TCR beta chain sequences. A later analysis assigned V and J genes by comparing TCR nucleotide sequences with IMGT/GENE-DB human TR gene sequences. A later analysis assigned CDR3 sequences and most-parsimonious VDJ recombination scenarios with the TCRdist pipeline. In a later analysis, each TCR beta chain was defined by its CDR3 amino acid sequence together with its V-gene family, and reads without a unique V-gene family were excluded. A later analysis removed roughly 590 highly shared, low-generation-probability nucleotide sequences to deal with suspected cross-contamination and a sequencing artifact. In a later analysis, a clonal expansion index was calculated for each public chain from normalized within-repertoire ranks of inferred template counts. In a later analysis, generation probabilities were computed with a VDJ recombination model fitted to out-of-frame rearrangements, and the resulting probabilities were checked against IGoR. In a later analysis, hypergeometric tests were used to score TCR-TCR, TCR-HLA and TCR-CMV co-occurrence, with a repertoire-size bias correction applied to TCR pairs. A later analysis estimated false discovery rates by permuting HLA or CMV assignments 20 times. In a later analysis, co-occurring TCRs were grouped with DBSCAN, and TCRdist sequence similarity was added when clustering was performed within HLA-allele-positive subsets. For co-occurrence clustering, repertoires with fewer than 30,000 or more than 120,000 public chains were excluded, along with 4 to 6 repertoires with anomalous nucleotide sharing. This immuneACCESS table, as held by TCRdb, lists in-frame sequences with V and J called but not all clones. Of the missing ones, under half trace to an unresolved V gene in checked studies; the others have no known cause. The V and J calls and clone size were taken over from that table, and D and trimming were inferred from the DNA. This sample's table lists approximately 190,000 clones. The top ten constitute around 0.74% of the sample.

As for this clone: Its recognized antigen is unknown.

The junction carries 11 bases between V and J, which are trimmed by 5 bases and 0 bases respectively. Sequences SGHNT (CDR1) and YYREEE (CDR2) are obtained from the germline V gene (reference sequence). Taken from cysteine to phenylalanine, the CDR3 has 15 residues. Only the CDR3 DNA stays, 45 bases, in frame from base 1. The cohort comprised around 690 healthy bone marrow donors. Cohort members were all nominally healthy when sampled, although unrecorded immune exposures were likely present. The donor was CMV seronegative and was included in the group of hundreds of seronegative cohort members. Every donor gave a peripheral blood sample, and the peripheral blood mononuclear cells from that sample were used for TCR beta sequencing. Genomic DNA extraction from the blood cell samples was performed with the Qiagen DNeasy Blood Extraction Kit.

This sequence was found in a boy younger than 18 in good health and CMV-seronegative. Recombination linked TRBV5-4 to TRBJ2-2; the D region possibly corresponds to TRBD2 (6 bases align). The sequencing input was PBMCs. The CDR3 sequence is CASRQLASNTGELFF. The DNA sequence is as follows: TGTGCCAGCAGACAACTAGCCTCGAACACCGGGGAGCTGTTTTTT. Beyond the CDR3, the reference TRBV5-4 and TRBJ2-2 genes provide the residues; the full variable domain reads: ETGVTQSPTHLIKTRGQQVTLRCSSQSGHNTVSWYQQALGQGPQFIFQYYREEENGRGNFPPRFSGLQFPNYSSELNVNALELDDSALYLCASRQLASNTGELFFGEGSRLTVL.